This is a list of T cell receptor beta chains from one sample in a study of tissue T cells after allogeneic stem cell transplantation. Sequencing was performed with immunoSEQ multiplex PCR; in TCRdb, only in-frame clones are kept and a portion is missing. The table records roughly 1,500 clones, around four fifths of them present only once. The sequences come from blood, collected at autopsy. These receptors originate from an older male patient with steroid-refractory graft-versus-host disease after an allogeneic stem cell transplant. A subset of T cells may come from the graft donor. Both conserved end residues are part of each CDR3. A D gene is named only where the DNA matches it firmly. Some rows mark clone size as missing; the rest say once, few, many or name a class of expanded clone.

d_gene	j_gene	v_gene	abundance	CDR3aa	CDR3nt
TRBD2	TRBJ2-3	TRBV24-1	NA	CATSDYPSGSTDTQYF	TGTGCCACCAGTGATTACCCTAGCGGTAGCACAGATACGCAGTATTTT
NA	TRBJ2-5	TRBV28	NA	CASSLMGAMDSDLQETQYF	TGTGCCAGCAGTTTAATGGGCGCGATGGACAGTGACCTCCAAGAGACCCAGTACTTC
NA	TRBJ2-7	TRBV2	few	CASSEALVTYEQYF	TGTGCCAGCAGTGAAGCGCTAGTCACCTACGAGCAGTACTTC
TRBD1	TRBJ1-2	TRBV28	NA	CASSLMGTGNSYGYTF	TGTGCCAGCAGTTTAATGGGGACAGGGAACTCCTATGGCTACACCTTC
NA	TRBJ1-5	TRBV28	NA	CASSSGGQGNQPQHF	TGTGCCAGCAGTTCTGGGGGTCAAGGCAATCAGCCCCAGCATTTT
NA	TRBJ1-2	TRBV4-1	NA	CASSQVEDYGYTF	TGCGCCAGCAGCCAAGTTGAGGACTATGGCTACACCTTC
TRBD2	TRBJ2-3	TRBV19	NA	CASSMGGGGTQYF	TGTGCCAGTAGTATGGGCGGGGGAGGTACGCAGTATTTT
NA	TRBJ2-2	TRBV7-9	NA	CASSQEGGTGELFF	TGTGCCAGCAGCCAGGAGGGAGGCACCGGGGAGCTGTTTTTT
NA	TRBJ2-3	TRBV11-2	once	CASSYVAGRRTDTQYF	TGTGCCAGCAGCTACGTAGCCGGACGTCGCACAGATACGCAGTATTTT
NA	TRBJ2-7	TRBV12-3/TRBV12-4	NA	CASSLTGYEQYF	TGTGCCAGCAGTCTAACAGGGTACGAGCAGTACTTC
NA	TRBJ2-3	TRBV18	NA	CASSPGPARTDTQYF	TGTGCCAGCTCACCAGGGCCGGCGAGGACAGATACGCAGTATTTT
NA	TRBJ1-1	TRBV6-6	NA	CASSPTGAEEAFF	TGTGCCAGCAGCCCCACAGGTGCTGAGGAAGCTTTCTTT
NA	TRBJ1-1	TRBV5-1	NA	CASSHMDSDTEAFF	TGCGCCAGCAGCCACATGGACAGCGACACTGAAGCTTTCTTT
TRBD1	TRBJ1-1	TRBV28	NA	CASSFYEYFRGDSEAFF	TGTGCCAGCAGTTTTTACGAATATTTTCGTGGGGACAGTGAAGCTTTCTTT
NA	TRBJ1-1	TRBV6-5	NA	CASIRGTEAFF	TGTGCCAGCATTAGGGGTACTGAAGCTTTCTTT
NA	TRBJ1-2	TRBV10-1	NA	CASSESRVNYGYTF	TGCGCCAGCAGTGAGTCCAGAGTTAACTATGGCTACACCTTC
NA	TRBJ2-5	TRBV5-5	NA	CASSLSAGRGETQYF	TGTGCCAGCAGCTTGTCCGCGGGGCGCGGAGAGACCCAGTACTTC
NA	TRBJ1-4	TRBV30	NA	CAWSGGDEKLFF	TGTGCCTGGAGCGGGGGGGATGAAAAACTGTTTTTT
NA	TRBJ2-2	TRBV29-1	NA	CSVGYRGGTGELFF	TGCAGCGTTGGCTACAGGGGGGGCACCGGGGAGCTGTTTTTT
TRBD1	TRBJ2-7	TRBV27	once	CASSFSPGQGREQYF	TGTGCCAGCAGTTTCTCCCCAGGACAGGGGAGGGAGCAGTACTTC
TRBD1	TRBJ2-5	TRBV24-1	once	CATSEGTGSETQYF	TGTGCCACCAGTGAAGGGACAGGGTCAGAGACCCAGTACTTC
TRBD1	TRBJ1-4	TRBV5-6	NA	CASSLGGGSEKLFF	TGTGCCAGCAGCTTAGGGGGCGGTAGTGAAAAACTGTTTTTT
NA	TRBJ2-7	TRBV2	NA	CAMTRGKLGLQQPYEQYF	TGTGCCATGACCAGAGGGAAACTCGGGCTCCAACAACCCTACGAGCAGTACTTC
NA	TRBJ2-5	TRBV28	NA	CASSLTAMETQYF	TGTGCCAGCAGTTTAACAGCAATGGAGACCCAGTACTTC
NA	TRBJ2-4	TRBV7-9	NA	CASSGRNTNFIQYF	TGTGCCAGCAGCGGAAGAAATACTAACTTCATTCAGTACTTC
TRBD2	TRBJ2-1	TRBV11-3	NA	CASSYGGGRQFF	TGTGCCAGCAGCTACGGGGGGGGTCGGCAGTTCTTC
NA	TRBJ1-1	TRBV2	NA	CASSVELSIFLNTEAFF	TGTGCCAGCAGCGTGGAACTAAGTATATTTTTGAACACTGAAGCTTTCTTT
NA	TRBJ1-3	TRBV15	NA	CATSRDKGYGNTIYF	TGTGCCACCAGCAGAGATAAAGGGTACGGAAACACCATATATTTT
NA	TRBJ1-3	TRBV7-9	NA	CATGAPGNTIYF	TGTGCCACGGGGGCGCCTGGAAACACCATATATTTT
NA	TRBJ2-3	TRBV4-2	NA	CASSQDGRSGGRDTQYF	TGTGCCAGCAGCCAAGATGGACGTAGCGGAGGGAGAGATACGCAGTATTTT
TRBD1	TRBJ1-4	TRBV2	NA	CASSEGQGARIAKLFF	TGTGCCAGCAGTGAAGGGCAGGGGGCGAGGATAGCAAAACTGTTTTTT
NA	TRBJ1-1	TRBV7-9	NA	CASRPTLAGKRAFF	TGTGCCAGCAGACCCACGCTGGCAGGGAAACGAGCTTTCTTT
TRBD2	TRBJ2-3	TRBV2	NA	CASRGLAGGLDTQYF	TGTGCCAGCAGAGGACTAGCGGGGGGTTTAGATACGCAGTATTTT
NA	TRBJ2-1	TRBV7-9	NA	CASSLEVEQFF	TGTGCCAGCAGCTTAGAGGTTGAGCAGTTCTTC
NA	TRBJ1-4	TRBV6-1	NA	CASSDGGSNEKLFF	TGTGCCAGCAGTGATGGGGGGTCTAATGAAAAACTGTTTTTT